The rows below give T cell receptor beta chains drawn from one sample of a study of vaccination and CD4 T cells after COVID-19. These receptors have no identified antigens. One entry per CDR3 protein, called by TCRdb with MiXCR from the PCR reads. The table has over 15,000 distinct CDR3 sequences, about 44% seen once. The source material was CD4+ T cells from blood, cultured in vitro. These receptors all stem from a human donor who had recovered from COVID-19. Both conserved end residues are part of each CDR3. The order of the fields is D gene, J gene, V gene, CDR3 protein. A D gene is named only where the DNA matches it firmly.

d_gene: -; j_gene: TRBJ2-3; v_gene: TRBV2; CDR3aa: CASSVDGEDTQYF
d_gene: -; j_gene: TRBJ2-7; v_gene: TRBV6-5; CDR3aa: CASSSYAYEQYF
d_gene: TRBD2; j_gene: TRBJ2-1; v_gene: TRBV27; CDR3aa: CASNSRGLGPYNEQFF
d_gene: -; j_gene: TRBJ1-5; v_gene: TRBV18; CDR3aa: CASSPPGRRGNQPQHF
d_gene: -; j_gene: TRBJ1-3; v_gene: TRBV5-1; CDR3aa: CATADSPGNTIYF
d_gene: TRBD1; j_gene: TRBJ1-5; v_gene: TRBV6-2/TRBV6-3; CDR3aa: CASSHGTEYSNQPQHF
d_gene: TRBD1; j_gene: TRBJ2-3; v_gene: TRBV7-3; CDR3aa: CASSLDRAGRSTQYF
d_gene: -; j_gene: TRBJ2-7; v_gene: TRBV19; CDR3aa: CASSPRGSVAYEQYF
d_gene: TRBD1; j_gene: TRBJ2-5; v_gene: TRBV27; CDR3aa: CASRQFGTGPHLRVTQYF
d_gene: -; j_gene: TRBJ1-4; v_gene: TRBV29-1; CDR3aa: CSVEVPGYEKLFF
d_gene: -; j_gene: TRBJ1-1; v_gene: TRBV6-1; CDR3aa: CASSESGALYFTEAFF
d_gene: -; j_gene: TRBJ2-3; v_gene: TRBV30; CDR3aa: CAWTRGAGQDTQYF
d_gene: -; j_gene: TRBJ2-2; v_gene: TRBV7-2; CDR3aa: CASSLRIRNGDTGELFF
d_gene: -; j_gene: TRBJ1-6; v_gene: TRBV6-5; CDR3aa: CASSYSPWVALHF
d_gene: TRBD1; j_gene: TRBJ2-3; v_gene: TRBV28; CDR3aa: CAMGDRAADTQYF
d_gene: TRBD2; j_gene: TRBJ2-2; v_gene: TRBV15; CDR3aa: CATSSLAGARTGELFF
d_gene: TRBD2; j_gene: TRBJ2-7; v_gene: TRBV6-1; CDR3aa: CASSLTSGTYEQYF
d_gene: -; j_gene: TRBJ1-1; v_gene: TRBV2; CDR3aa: CASNRGTLNTEAFF
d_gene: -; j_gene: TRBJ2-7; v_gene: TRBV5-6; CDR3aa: CASSFVGRASYEQYF
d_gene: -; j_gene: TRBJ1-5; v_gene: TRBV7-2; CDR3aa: CASSSRNQPQHF
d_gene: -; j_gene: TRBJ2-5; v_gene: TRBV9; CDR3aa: CASSVESQETQYF
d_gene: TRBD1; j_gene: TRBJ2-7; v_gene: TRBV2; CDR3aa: CATRGGQGIWEQYF
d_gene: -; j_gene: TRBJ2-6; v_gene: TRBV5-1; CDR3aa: CASSSLGLGANVLTF
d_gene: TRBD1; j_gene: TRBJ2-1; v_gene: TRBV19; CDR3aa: CASSLSRDRASGKQFF